The 20 T cell receptor beta chains below come from one sample, sequenced in a study of cytomegalovirus exposure and HLA in healthy donors. A multiplex PCR was run with 60 Vbeta primers and 13 Jbeta primers. Sequencing used immunoSEQ multiplex PCR; TCRdb keeps in-frame clones, though not all of them. This table holds 90,000 to 130,000 clones, around 87% found once. Input material: PBMCs. Receptors originate from a man aged 40-50 years in good health and CMV-seronegative.

This clone was seen once. V and J are TRBV5-6 and TRBJ2-7; possible D gene TRBD2, 5 bases. This CDR3 has 14 amino acids. Between the trimmed V and J ends, which lost 0 bases and 1 base, there was a span of 8 bases. CDR1 SGHDT and CDR2 YYEEEE come from the germline V gene. CDR3 in DNA: TGTGCCAGCAGCTTGGCGGGGTCTTCCTACGAGCAGTACTTC. Protein sequence: CASSLAGSSYEQYF.

The chain uses TRBV9 and TRBJ1-2; D possibly corresponds to TRBD1 (6 bases). Looked up from germline, CDR1 is SGDLS and CDR2 is YYNGEE. This CDR3 has 13 residues. V lost 0 bases and J lost 6, with 9 bases in between. The CDR3 bases are TGTGCCAGCAGCGTAGACAGGGTGGATGGCTACACCTTC. Its translation is CASSVDRVDGYTF.

The V gene is TRBV30, the J gene TRBJ2-1; 9 bases map to TRBD1. Unmatched junction bases numbered 11, after V lost 0 bases and J lost 14 bases. CDR3 length: 14 residues. The germline V gene encodes CDR1 GTSNPN and CDR2 SVGIG (reference sequence). The CDR3 reads CAWSVGTGHDLEFF. CDR3 sequence (DNA): TGTGCCTGGAGTGTCGGGACAGGGCATGACTTGGAGTTCTTC.

This sequence joins TRBV6-1 and TRBJ1-2; 8 positions agree with TRBD1. V dropped 11 bases and J dropped 8; count of bases not matched to a gene: 13. Germline loops: CDR1 MNHNS, CDR2 SASEGT. The CDR3 consists of 13 residues. The CDR3 nucleotides read TGTGCCGCGACCCCCTTGGACAGGGACGGCTACACCTTC. It codes for CAATPLDRDGYTF.

The rearrangement uses TRBV27 and TRBJ1-1; perhaps TRBD1 as D (6 bases). Germline V gives CDR1 MNHEY, CDR2 SMNVEV (reference sequence). CDR3 length: 15 amino acids. V gave up 7 bases and J gave up 1 base, with 16 bases separating them. CDR3 in amino acids: CASKQGFKRNTEAFF. For the CDR3, the DNA is TGTGCCAGCAAGCAGGGGTTTAAAAGGAACACTGAAGCTTTCTTT.

This clone was recorded once. V is TRBV5-1 and J is TRBJ2-3, with D possibly TRBD1 on 6 matching bases. Germline CDR1 SGHRS, CDR2 YFSETQ. Trimming pared 0 bases from V and 5 bases from J, leaving 7 bases between. There are 13 residues in the CDR3. In DNA form, the CDR3 reads TGCGCCAGCAGCTTGGAGGGGGTAGATACGCAGTATTTT. This translates into CASSLEGVDTQYF.

This clone has more than one count but fewer than ten. The rearrangement uses TRBV30 and TRBJ1-5, with a tentative D call TRBD1 (6 bases). V gave up 2 bases and J gave up 5 bases, with 10 bases separating them. The CDR3 sequence is 13 residues long. Germline loops: CDR1 GTSNPN, CDR2 SVGIG (reference sequence). The CDR3 coding sequence is TGTGCCTGGAGTAAAAAGGGGGATCAGCCCCAGCATTTT. The encoded protein is CAWSKKGDQPQHF. Full variable domain (missing parts from reference TRBV30 and TRBJ1-5): SQTIHQWPATLVQPVGSPLSLECTVEGTSNPNLYWYRQAAGRGLQLLFYSVGIGQISSEVPQNLSASRPQDRQFILSSKKLLLSDSGFYLCAWSKKGDQPQHFGDGTRLSIL.

The rearrangement links TRBV4-1 to TRBJ2-6; TRBD1 matches at 8 bases. This CDR3 comprises 17 residues. Germline V CDR1 and CDR2: MGHRA, YSYEKL. The trim removed 4 bases at V and 0 bases at J, leaving 5 bases unmatched. The CDR3 coding sequence is TGCGCCAGCAGCCCAATACAGGGGGTCTCTGGGGCCAACGTCCTGACTTTC. It translates to CASSPIQGVSGANVLTF.

The J gene is TRBJ2-5, the V gene TRBV19; 13 bases line up with TRBD2. The germline V gene encodes CDR1 LNHDA and CDR2 SQIVND (reference sequence). The CDR3 extends over 16 amino acids. V shed 6 bases and J 5 bases; nucleotides not matched to a gene: 9. CDR3: CASSPGLAGTKETQYF. In DNA form, the CDR3 reads TGTGCCAGTAGCCCGGGACTAGCGGGAACGAAGGAGACCCAGTACTTC.

The CDR3 region is CASSAREGAHEQYF. For the CDR3, the DNA is TGTGCCAGCAGCGCGCGGGAGGGGGCTCACGAGCAGTACTTC. The V call is TRBV6-6, the J call TRBJ2-7; 9 nucleotides match TRBD2. The CDR3 length is 14 residues. In germline, CDR1 is MNHNY, CDR2 SVGAGI (reference sequence). Trimming at V came to 6 bases and at J to 5 bases, leaving 8 bases not matched to a gene.

The chain employs TRBV9 and TRBJ2-5, with D possibly being TRBD1 (6 bases). The V and J ends lost 3 bases and 5 bases respectively, with 20 bases between them. Germline V gene sequence: CDR1 SGDLS, CDR2 YYNGEE. The CDR3 spans 16 residues. The chain's CDR3 is CASSGGTPNPRETQYF. The CDR3 DNA follows: TGTGCCAGCAGCGGAGGGACACCCAATCCTCGGGAGACCCAGTACTTC.

The rearrangement uses TRBV7-9 and TRBJ2-5; D possibly corresponds to TRBD2 (5 bases). Deletions cut 3 bases from V and 3 bases from J, with 14 bases between. The CDR3 length is 15 residues. Germline V lookup: CDR1 SEHNR, CDR2 FQNEAQ (reference sequence). The CDR3 loop is CASSLLRGNEETQYF. In nucleotides, the CDR3 is TGTGCCAGCAGCTTGCTTCGAGGGAATGAAGAGACCCAGTACTTC.

The chain's CDR3 is CASSTTTDSNNEQFF. The CDR3 coding sequence is TGTGCCAGTAGTACCACGACTGACAGTAACAATGAGCAGTTCTTC. The gene calls are TRBV19 and TRBJ2-1; D perhaps matches TRBD1 (5 bases). The ends were cut back, 4 bases at V and 5 bases at J, with 15 bases in the middle. The CDR3 length is 15 residues. The germline V gene encodes CDR1 LNHDA and CDR2 SQIVND (reference sequence).

The chain recombines TRBV5-1 with TRBJ2-6, with D perhaps TRBD1 (5 bases). Germline V gives CDR1 SGHRS, CDR2 YFSETQ. V was pared by 0 bases and J by 2 bases, with 9 bases between. This CDR3 contains 16 residues. CDR3 region: CASSLGPGPGANVLTF. As DNA, the CDR3 is TGCGCCAGCAGCTTGGGCCCAGGGCCTGGGGCCAACGTCCTGACTTTC.

This clone was seen a single time. The chain combines TRBV6-5 with TRBJ2-7; no clear D. V dropped 6 bases and J dropped 0 bases, with 15 bases sitting between them. The CDR3 totals 15 residues. Germline CDR1 is MNHEY and CDR2 is SVGAGI. The DNA for the CDR3 is TGTGCCAGCAGGCCCCGACACCTGAGCTCCTACGAGCAGTACTTC. Protein product: CASRPRHLSSYEQYF.

The chain carries TRBV5-1 and TRBJ1-1, with 7 bases aligning to TRBD1. V trimming: 4 bases; J trimming: 0 bases; junction bases outside the gene matches: 6. The germline V gene encodes CDR1 SGHRS and CDR2 YFSETQ. The CDR3 covers 15 residues. Here the CDR3 DNA reads TGCGCCAGCAGCCCGGAACAGGGGTTGAACACTGAAGCTTTCTTT. Protein: CASSPEQGLNTEAFF. Supplemented by reference TRBV5-1 and TRBJ1-1, the full variable domain reads KAGVTQTPRYLIKTRGQQVTLSCSPISGHRSVSWYQQTPGQGLQFLFEYFSETQRNKGNFPGRFSGRQFSNSRSEMNVSTLELGDSALYLCASSPEQGLNTEAFFGQGTRLTVV.

This sequence joins TRBV7-3 and TRBJ2-3; 7 bases agree with TRBD1. The CDR3 is made up of 16 amino acids. From germline, CDR1 is SGHTA and CDR2 FQGTGA. V shed 3 bases, J shed 1 base, and the junction held 7 bases outside the gene matches. The CDR3 DNA reads TGTGCCAGCAGCTTGGGTTATGACAGGGGCACAGATACGCAGTATTTT. It codes for CASSLGYDRGTDTQYF.

This clone was picked up one time. The chain couples TRBV6-5 to TRBJ2-6; no firm D call. This CDR3 region has 14 residues. V lost 0 bases, J lost 4 bases, and 4 bases lay in between. Germline V gene lookup returns CDR1 MNHEY and CDR2 SVGAGI. The CDR3 nucleotides read TGTGCCAGCAGTTACTCCGGGGGGGCCAACGTCCTGACTTTC. This gives the protein CASSYSGGANVLTF.

The chain carries TRBV28 and TRBJ2-7; D gene uncertain. V was clipped by 6 bases and J by 2 bases, with 8 bases between them. The CDR3 spans 12 residues. Germline loops: CDR1 MDHEN, CDR2 SYDVKM. The CDR3: CASSPLPYEQYF. The CDR3 coding sequence is TGTGCCAGCAGCCCACTTCCCTACGAGCAGTACTTC.

The V gene is TRBV6-5, the J gene TRBJ1-1; 7 bases agree with TRBD1. This CDR3 has 15 amino acids. Looked up from germline, CDR1 is MNHEY and CDR2 is SVGAGI. The ends lost 5 bases at V and 2 bases at J; junction bases unmatched: 8. CDR3 nucleotide sequence: TGTGCCAGCAGTAAACAGGGGATGCTTAACACTGAAGCTTTCTTT. Translating it yields CASSKQGMLNTEAFF.